These T cell receptor beta chains were read from a single sample in a study of regulatory T cells in long-lasting Graves disease. TCRdb redid the calling of the multiplex PCR reads with MiXCR, one entry per CDR3 protein. The sample consists of hundreds of thousands of distinct CDR3 sequences, about 13% of them appearing once. The data also belong to a second study, concerning T cells in Graves' hyperthyroidism and ophthalmopathy.

Sequenced here: peripheral blood mononuclear cells (PBMCs), sampled at new diagnosis, from a patient treated with antithyroid drugs. The receptors come from a man aged 25 to 45 with Graves disease. Both conserved end residues are part of each CDR3. A D gene is named only where the DNA matches it firmly. Expanded clones are given a class, and other clones once, few, many or no size at all.

j_gene | abundance | d_gene | v_gene | CDR3aa
TRBJ2-7 | many | NA | TRBV12-3/TRBV12-4 | CASRQTGQGSYEQYF
TRBJ1-5 | many | TRBD1 | TRBV12-5 | CASGLVRWQGGVRNQPQHF
TRBJ2-3 | many | NA | TRBV7-6 | CASSFGTPQSTDTQYF
TRBJ2-3 | many | TRBD2 | TRBV18 | CASSPGDYDTQYF
TRBJ1-2 | few | TRBD1 | TRBV3-1 | CASRPFGTDYGYTF
TRBJ2-7 | few | TRBD1 | TRBV7-2 | CASSPSRDRGVREQYF
TRBJ1-1 | many | NA | TRBV20-1 | CSAPPGGKTEAFF
TRBJ2-5 | NA | TRBD1 | TRBV6-1 | CASSEVWDRGDETQYF
TRBJ1-1 | many | NA | TRBV29-1 | CSVDRTGKVGAFF
TRBJ2-3 | few | NA | TRBV9 | CASSGTARTDTQYF
TRBJ2-3 | NA | NA | TRBV12-3/TRBV12-4 | CASSFDADTQYF
TRBJ2-6 | few | NA | TRBV19 | CASSIFGGLEGSGANVLTF
TRBJ1-2 | few | NA | TRBV12-3/TRBV12-4 | CASSFRGRPATF
TRBJ2-1 | few | TRBD2 | TRBV2 | CASSGSAGDEQFF
TRBJ2-7 | NA | TRBD2 | TRBV3-1 | CASSLGTSGRGEQYF
TRBJ2-5 | few | NA | TRBV11-3 | CASSLDTRETQYF
TRBJ2-1 | few | TRBD1 | TRBV27 | CASTPTGASYNEQFF
TRBJ2-4 | NA | NA | TRBV6-1 | CASSPVGGVNIQYF
TRBJ1-1 | few | NA | TRBV19 | CASNFRNTEAFF
TRBJ2-7 | NA | TRBD2 | TRBV7-2 | CASSLASGGVSNYEQYF
TRBJ1-1 | few | NA | TRBV20-1 | CSARDLWEGNTEAFF
TRBJ2-7 | many | NA | TRBV3-1 | CASSRTDYEQYF
TRBJ2-1 | many | TRBD2 | TRBV12-3/TRBV12-4 | CASSPPSTSGSYEQFF
NA | few | TRBD1 | TRBV18 | CASSPPGGKETQYF
TRBJ1-5 | many | NA | TRBV28 | CASRRAQRGGRDQPQHF
TRBJ1-5 | many | NA | TRBV24-1 | CATSANPGQPQHF
TRBJ2-1 | NA | NA | TRBV11-2 | CASSQGEREQFF
TRBJ2-7 | many | TRBD1 | TRBV6-2/TRBV6-3 | CASSRRGTGLHEQYF